The T cell receptor beta chain described here comes from a study of regulatory T cells in long-lasting Graves disease. Study-level findings and limits: Newly diagnosed patients shared 1,000 or so public clonotypes; persistent patients shared some 2,700.

The sample's time point: newly diagnosed GD, antithyroid drugs for less than 3 months. PBMC-extracted RNA yielded the TCR library. This clonotype was observed a few times. The antigen remains unidentified. Germline lookup yields CDR1 MDHEN and CDR2 SYDVKM. The CDR3 contains 15 residues. Losses at the gene ends were 6 bases for V and 4 bases for J; bases not matched to a gene: 8. iRepertoire HTBI primers and Arm-PCR of CDR3 regions built TCR beta libraries. One entry per CDR3 protein results from TCRdb running MiXCR on the multiplex PCR reads. The sample yields 370,000 or so distinct CDR3 sequences, around 15% seen once. These data are also associated with another study on T cells in Graves' hyperthyroidism and ophthalmopathy. Per that study: Researchers barred patients who had uncontrolled infection, other autoimmune disease, pregnancy or lactation. Using the HTBI primer set, a first-round RT-PCR was run on the TCR CDR3.

The genes are TRBV28 and TRBJ2-3, with 9 bases that match TRBD2. The TCR originated in a woman between 18 and 30 years old with Graves disease. This sample comprised peripheral blood mononuclear cells (PBMCs), obtained at new diagnosis, from a patient treated with antithyroid drugs. CDR3 sequence reads: CASRPGTSSADTQYF. CDR3 DNA sequence: TGTGCCAGCAGACCCGGGACTAGCAGTGCAGATACGCAGTATTTT.